A selection of T cell receptor beta chains follows, all from one sample in a study of blood T cell repertoires in COVID-19. Produced via immunoSEQ multiplex PCR; TCRdb's table is partial and in-frame only. The repertoire has some 350,000 clones, under 95% of them found once; the top ten carry 2.5% to 4%. The specimen sequenced was peripheral blood. Source of these receptors: a woman aged 18 to 35 who had recovered from COVID-19. Both conserved end residues are trimmed from each CDR3. The D gene is left open where the match is weak. Some rows have no size entry. The others give once, few or many, or a class for an expanded clone.

clone_size j_call v_call d_call cdr3_aa
. TRBJ1-2 TRBV19 . ASSYRGSYGYT
. TRBJ1-2 TRBV19 . ASEAPDGGGYT
. TRBJ2-5 TRBV3-1/TRBV3-2 TRBD2 ASSHGTTLETQY
. TRBJ2-4 TRBV6-4 . ASSDSEVRDGTKNIQY
. TRBJ1-1 TRBV7-2 . ASSLRGGYTEAF
. TRBJ1-5 TRBV6-2/TRBV6-3 . ASSYPRGGERDQPQH
once TRBJ1-4 TRBV10-3 . AISEGLAEKLF
once TRBJ1-1 TRBV3-1/TRBV3-2 TRBD1 ASSPGGGWTEAF
. TRBJ2-1 TRBV4-1 TRBD2 ASSNDRLAGENEQF
. TRBJ2-2 TRBV5-4 TRBD2 ASSPGGGLRNTGELF
. TRBJ2-3 TRBV7-8 . ASSWGGSRADTQY
. TRBJ2-3 TRBV19 TRBD1 ASSTTGQGTDTQY
. TRBJ2-1 TRBV10-3 TRBD2 ASRLAVNPNEQF
. TRBJ1-1 TRBV11-3 . ASSWTANTEAF
. TRBJ2-5 TRBV27 TRBD2 ASSSIQLAGSETQY
. TRBJ1-4 TRBV6-5 TRBD1 ASIRDRRGEKLF
. TRBJ1-2 TRBV27 TRBD1 ASSFTGTGSGYT
. TRBJ2-1 TRBV11-3 . ASSLLLRGGDEQF
. TRBJ2-3 TRBV19 . ASSMVEGLDTQY
. TRBJ1-2 TRBV18 TRBD1 ASSPLQGEVDGYT
. TRBJ1-2 TRBV6-5 TRBD1 ASSKTGGYGYT
. TRBJ1-3 TRBV5-1 . ASSLDRAGNTIY
. TRBJ2-5 TRBV2 . ASYSKLGLGETQY
. TRBJ2-1 TRBV27 . ASSPRGSGAYNEQF
. TRBJ2-1 TRBV9 TRBD2 ASSTPVAGGGNEQF
. TRBJ1-1 TRBV7-2 TRBD1 ASSLAFRGPTEAF
. TRBJ1-2 TRBV12-3/TRBV12-4 TRBD1 ASGKQGADPT
. TRBJ1-2 TRBV15 . ATSRDTAREAGYT
. TRBJ2-5 TRBV6-6 . ASSYSGGGETQY
. TRBJ2-1 TRBV11-3 . ASSSAWGVKENEQF
. TRBJ2-2 TRBV3-1/TRBV3-2 TRBD2 ASSPGLAGGRNTGELF
. TRBJ2-2 TRBV28 TRBD2 ASSILAGGGTGELF
. TRBJ2-1 TRBV10-3 TRBD1 AISEVQGSLGNEQF
. TRBJ2-1 TRBV27 . ASSDTGIIYNEQF
. TRBJ1-2 TRBV5-3 . ARSGGLSPNYGYT
. TRBJ1-1 TRBV23-1 TRBD1 ASSQTGFWNTEAF
. TRBJ1-2 TRBV24-1 TRBD1 ATSDRGQNYGYT
. TRBJ2-2 TRBV27 TRBD1 ARTGTGNTGELF
. TRBJ2-5 TRBV24-1 . ATSRHHAGQETQY
. TRBJ1-1 TRBV30 . AWMGGSMNTEAF
. TRBJ2-1 TRBV2 . ASSREGGYNEQF
. TRBJ1-1 TRBV20-1 . SAPGRAEAF
. TRBJ1-2 TRBV16 TRBD1 ASSPMGEGAVGT
. TRBJ1-1 TRBV12-3/TRBV12-4 TRBD1 ASIGGTEFEAF
. TRBJ2-6 TRBV4-1 TRBD2 ASSPGTSANSGANVLT
. TRBJ1-2 TRBV6-5 . ASSYIGGRASGGYT
. TRBJ2-1 TRBV11-2 TRBD2 ASRFSGRTYNEQF
. TRBJ1-2 TRBV24-1 . ATSDGGLNYGYT
once TRBJ2-3 TRBV24-1 TRBD2 ATSDLSSGRRRDTQY
. TRBJ2-3 TRBV19 . ASSIGGERTDTQY
. TRBJ1-2 TRBV5-5 . ATKVGVIGGYT
. TRBJ2-3 TRBV5-1 TRBD2 ASSPGTSGTDTQY
. TRBJ1-5 TRBV15 . ATSRASSYSNQPQH
. TRBJ1-3 TRBV6-6 TRBD1 ASSDRAGNTIY
. TRBJ2-1 TRBV5-1 . ASSLPGTSYNEQF
. TRBJ2-3 TRBV7-9 . ASSLARHPGTDTQY
. TRBJ1-1 TRBV14 . ASSPLDRLLNTEAF